This is a list of T cell receptor beta chains from one sample in a study of T cells after posttransplantation cyclophosphamide. The repertoire was sequenced with immunoSEQ multiplex PCR; TCRdb's copy has only in-frame clones and lacks some. The sample lists about 3,000 clones, under 80% occurring once. The sample in question was PBMCs, obtained after allogeneic stem cell transplant with posttransplant cyclophosphamide. These receptors were taken from a female patient in her forties or fifties who received an allogeneic stem cell transplant from a related donor, was CMV-positive, and had no GVHD. Certain T cells may be donor cells from the graft. Both conserved end residues are part of each CDR3. D genes are given only for firm matches. Not all rows give a size; the values are once, few, many and, for expanded clones, a class.

d_call,v_call,clone_size,j_call,cdr3_nt,cdr3_aa
-,TRBV14,-,TRBJ1-1,TGTGCCAGCAGCCACCAAAGGGGAACTGAAGCTTTCTTT,CASSHQRGTEAFF
-,TRBV5-1,-,TRBJ2-1,TGCGCCAGCAGCCTGCCTACGGAGGATGAGCAGTTCTTC,CASSLPTEDEQFF
TRBD2,TRBV12-5,-,TRBJ2-1,TGTGCTAGTGGCTCCCCTCGGGGGGGGCCCGACAATGAGCAGTTCTTC,CASGSPRGGPDNEQFF
TRBD1,TRBV7-9,-,TRBJ1-1,TGTGCCAGCAGCTCCGAGGGGGCTCGGAAAGCTTTCTTT,CASSSEGARKAFF
-,TRBV6-5,few,TRBJ2-1,TGTGCCAGCAGTGAAACCGGGGTACACAATGAGCAGTTCTTC,CASSETGVHNEQFF
-,TRBV28,-,TRBJ1-5,TGTGCCAGCAGTTCCCAGGGGCTTGATCAGCCCCAGCATTTT,CASSSQGLDQPQHF
-,TRBV19,-,TRBJ1-5,TGTGCCAGTAGTATCCCCGGTGTAGGAGATAGCAATCAGCCCCAGCATTTT,CASSIPGVGDSNQPQHF
TRBD1,TRBV5-4,-,TRBJ2-7,TGTGCCAGCAGGTTCGACAGGGACGAGCAGTACTTC,CASRFDRDEQYF
TRBD1,TRBV28,-,TRBJ1-4,TGTGCCAGCAGGACCGGGACAGCAACTAATGAAAAACTGTTTTTT,CASRTGTATNEKLFF
TRBD1,TRBV19,-,TRBJ2-2,TGTGCCAGTAGTATACGACAGGGCCCGAACACCGGGGAGCTGTTTTTT,CASSIRQGPNTGELFF
-,TRBV10-1,-,TRBJ2-1,TGCGCCAGCAGTGACACAGCGAGAGGGCCGGCTAATGAGCAGTTCTTC,CASSDTARGPANEQFF
TRBD2,TRBV5-1,once,TRBJ2-1,TGCGCCAGCAGCGAGCGGGAGGGCAGGCGGCAGTTCTTC,CASSEREGRRQFF
-,TRBV27,-,TRBJ1-4,TGTGCCAGCAGTTTCTTCGGGGGAACTAATGAAAAACTGTTTTTT,CASSFFGGTNEKLFF
TRBD1,TRBV5-8,few,TRBJ2-7,TGTGCCAGCAGCTGGAGGACAGGGTCAGCGTCGTACGAGCAGTACTTC,CASSWRTGSASYEQYF
-,TRBV5-1,-,TRBJ2-7,TGCGCCAGCAGCTTGGTGGAGGGTCTCTTCTCCTACGAGCAGTACTTC,CASSLVEGLFSYEQYF
TRBD2,TRBV19,-,TRBJ2-7,TGTGCCAGTAGGGCCCGAGGCGGGGGGGCGTACGAGCAGTACTTC,CASRARGGGAYEQYF
-,TRBV2,-,TRBJ1-2,TGTGCCAGCACCCAGACAGCTAGTAACTATGGCTACACCTTC,CASTQTASNYGYTF
-,TRBV5-1,-,TRBJ2-3,TGCGCCAGCAGCATACAGGAATTGGGCACAGATACGCAGTATTTT,CASSIQELGTDTQYF
-,TRBV18,-,TRBJ1-5,TGTGCCAGCTCACGGGAGGATAGCAATCAGCCCCAGCATTTT,CASSREDSNQPQHF
TRBD1,TRBV5-1,few,TRBJ1-4,TGCGCCAGCAGCTATACAGGGGGAGGAGGAGAAAAACTGTTTTTT,CASSYTGGGGEKLFF
-,TRBV6-5,-,TRBJ2-7,TGTGCCAGCAAGCAGGCCTACGAGCAGTACTTC,CASKQAYEQYF
-,TRBV9,-,TRBJ1-6,TGTGCCAGCAGCGTTGTTGCGGAATACAATTCACCCCTCCACTTT,CASSVVAEYNSPLHF
TRBD1,TRBV4-1,-,TRBJ2-3,TGCGCCAGCAGCCTCCGGGACAGGGTGGTGACAGATACGCAGTATTTT,CASSLRDRVVTDTQYF
-,TRBV2,-,TRBJ2-5,TGTGCCAGCAGTCCGAAGAGGGGCGGGACTCAAGAGACCCAGTACTTC,CASSPKRGGTQETQYF
-,TRBV6-1,-,TRBJ2-7,TGTGCCAGCAGTGGAGGACCCGGAGGAGCCTACGAGCAGTACTTC,CASSGGPGGAYEQYF
TRBD2,TRBV19,-,TRBJ2-3,TGTGCCAGTAGTCCCTTAGCGGGGGGGCAGTCAGATACGCAGTATTTT,CASSPLAGGQSDTQYF
-,TRBV7-8,large,TRBJ1-6,TGTGCCAGCAGCCACCCTCAGGGTACCGAATCACCCCTCCACTTT,CASSHPQGTESPLHF
TRBD2,TRBV11-2,-,TRBJ2-3,TGTGCCAGCAGCTCCAGCGGGAGTTCAGATACGCAGTATTTT,CASSSSGSSDTQYF
-,TRBV27,once,TRBJ1-2,TGTGCCAGCAGTATGCCAGGGATGGAGGGCTACACCTTC,CASSMPGMEGYTF
TRBD1,TRBV19,-,TRBJ2-1,TGTGCCAGTAGTATTAGGGACAGGCCCAAGGCTGGGGATGAGCAGTTCTTC,CASSIRDRPKAGDEQFF